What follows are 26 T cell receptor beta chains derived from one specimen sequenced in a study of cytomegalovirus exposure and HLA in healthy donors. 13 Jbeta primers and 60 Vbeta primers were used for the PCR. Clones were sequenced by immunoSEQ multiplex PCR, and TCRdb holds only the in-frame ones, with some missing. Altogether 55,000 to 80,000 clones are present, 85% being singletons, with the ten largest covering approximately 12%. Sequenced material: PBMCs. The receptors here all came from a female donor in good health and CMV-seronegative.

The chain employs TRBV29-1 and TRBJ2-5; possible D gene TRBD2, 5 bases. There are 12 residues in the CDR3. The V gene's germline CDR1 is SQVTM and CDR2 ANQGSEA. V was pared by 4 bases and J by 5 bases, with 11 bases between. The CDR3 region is CSVANSGETQYF. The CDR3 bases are TGCAGCGTTGCGAATTCGGGGGAGACCCAGTACTTC. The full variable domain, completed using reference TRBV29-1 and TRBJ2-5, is SAVISQKPSRDICQRGTSLTIQCQVDSQVTMMFWYRQQPGQSLTLIATANQGSEATYESGFVIDKFPISRPNLTFSTLTVSNMSPEDSSIYLCSVANSGETQYFGPGTRLLVL.

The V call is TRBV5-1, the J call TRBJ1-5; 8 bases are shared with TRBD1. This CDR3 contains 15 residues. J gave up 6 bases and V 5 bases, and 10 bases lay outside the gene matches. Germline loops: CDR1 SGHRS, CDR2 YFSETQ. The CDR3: CASSIYAGGGQPQHF. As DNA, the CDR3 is TGCGCCAGCAGTATTTACGCAGGGGGCGGTCAGCCCCAGCATTTT. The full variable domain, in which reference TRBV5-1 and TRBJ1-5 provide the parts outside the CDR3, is KAGVTQTPRYLIKTRGQQVTLSCSPISGHRSVSWYQQTPGQGLQFLFEYFSETQRNKGNFPGRFSGRQFSNSRSEMNVSTLELGDSALYLCASSIYAGGGQPQHFGDGTRLSIL.

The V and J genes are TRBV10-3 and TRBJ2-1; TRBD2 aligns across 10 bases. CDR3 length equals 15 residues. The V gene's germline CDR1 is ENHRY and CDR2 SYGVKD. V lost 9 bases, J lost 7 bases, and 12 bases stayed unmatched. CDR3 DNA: TGTGCCATTACCGAGCGGGAGGGGGTAGGGAATGAGCAGTTCTTC. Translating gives CAITEREGVGNEQFF.

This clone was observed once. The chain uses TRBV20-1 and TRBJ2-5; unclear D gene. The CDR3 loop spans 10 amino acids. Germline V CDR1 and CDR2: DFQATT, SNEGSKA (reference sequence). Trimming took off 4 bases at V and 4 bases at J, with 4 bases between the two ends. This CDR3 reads CSANSETQYF. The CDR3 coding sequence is TGCAGTGCTAACTCAGAGACCCAGTACTTC.

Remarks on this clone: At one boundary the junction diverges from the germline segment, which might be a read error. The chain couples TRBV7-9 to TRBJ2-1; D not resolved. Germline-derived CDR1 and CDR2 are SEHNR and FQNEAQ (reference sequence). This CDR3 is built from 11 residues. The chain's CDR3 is CSSLWSGEQFF. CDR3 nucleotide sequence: TGTTCCAGCCTCTGGTCAGGTGAGCAGTTCTTC.

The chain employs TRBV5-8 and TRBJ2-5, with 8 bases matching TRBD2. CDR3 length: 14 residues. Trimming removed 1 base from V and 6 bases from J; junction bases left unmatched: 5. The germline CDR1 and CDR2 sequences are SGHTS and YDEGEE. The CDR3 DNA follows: TGTGCCAGCAGCTTGCTTAGCGGGATGAAGACCCAGTACTTC. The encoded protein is CASSLLSGMKTQYF.

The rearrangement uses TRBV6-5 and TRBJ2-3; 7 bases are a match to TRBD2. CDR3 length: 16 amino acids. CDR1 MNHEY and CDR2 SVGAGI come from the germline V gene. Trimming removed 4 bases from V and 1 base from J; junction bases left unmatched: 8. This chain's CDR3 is CASSFTGAGGTDTQYF. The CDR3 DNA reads TGTGCCAGCAGTTTTACCGGGGCGGGGGGCACAGATACGCAGTATTTT.

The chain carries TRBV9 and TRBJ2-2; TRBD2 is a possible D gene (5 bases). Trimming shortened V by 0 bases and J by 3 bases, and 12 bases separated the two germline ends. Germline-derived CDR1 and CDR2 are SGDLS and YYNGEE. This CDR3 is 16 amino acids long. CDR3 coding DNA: TGTGCCAGCAGCGTAGGTTCTAGCCTGTACACCGGGGAGCTGTTTTTT. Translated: CASSVGSSLYTGELFF.

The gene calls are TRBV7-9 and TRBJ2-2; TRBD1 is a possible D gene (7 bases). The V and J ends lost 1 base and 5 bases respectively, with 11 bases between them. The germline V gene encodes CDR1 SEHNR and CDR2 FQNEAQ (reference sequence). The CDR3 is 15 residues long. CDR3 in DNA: TGTGCCAGCAGCTTAGACAGGGGAGGTACCGGGGAGCTGTTTTTT. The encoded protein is CASSLDRGGTGELFF. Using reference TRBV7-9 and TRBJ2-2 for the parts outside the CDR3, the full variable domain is DTGVSQNPRHKITKRGQNVTFRCDPISEHNRLYWYRQTLGQGPEFLTYFQNEAQLEKSRLLSDRFSAERPKGSFSTLEIQRTEQGDSAMYLCASSLDRGGTGELFFGEGSRLTVL.

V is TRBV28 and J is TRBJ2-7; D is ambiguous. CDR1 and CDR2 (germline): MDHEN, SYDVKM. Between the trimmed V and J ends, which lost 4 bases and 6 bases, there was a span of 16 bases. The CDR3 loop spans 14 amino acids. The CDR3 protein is CASSSGSHRREQYF. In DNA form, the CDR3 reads TGTGCCAGCAGTTCCGGGTCTCATCGTCGCGAGCAGTACTTC.

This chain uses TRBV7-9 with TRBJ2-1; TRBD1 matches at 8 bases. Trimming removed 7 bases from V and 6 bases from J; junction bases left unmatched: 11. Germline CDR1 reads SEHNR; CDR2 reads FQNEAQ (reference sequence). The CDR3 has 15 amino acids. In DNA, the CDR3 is TGTGCCAGCAAGCCCTGGACAGGGAACTTCAATGAGCAGTTCTTC. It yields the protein CASKPWTGNFNEQFF.

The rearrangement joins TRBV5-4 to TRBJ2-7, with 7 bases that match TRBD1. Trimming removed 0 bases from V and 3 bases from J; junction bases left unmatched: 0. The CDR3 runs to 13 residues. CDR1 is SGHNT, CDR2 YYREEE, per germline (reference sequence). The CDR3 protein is CASSLGTGYEQYF. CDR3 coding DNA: TGTGCCAGCAGCTTGGGGACAGGCTACGAGCAGTACTTC.

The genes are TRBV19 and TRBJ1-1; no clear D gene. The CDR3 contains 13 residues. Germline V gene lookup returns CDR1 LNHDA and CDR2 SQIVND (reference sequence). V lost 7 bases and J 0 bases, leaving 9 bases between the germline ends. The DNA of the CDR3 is TGTGCCAGTATGGCAAGCGTGAACACTGAAGCTTTCTTT. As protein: CASMASVNTEAFF.

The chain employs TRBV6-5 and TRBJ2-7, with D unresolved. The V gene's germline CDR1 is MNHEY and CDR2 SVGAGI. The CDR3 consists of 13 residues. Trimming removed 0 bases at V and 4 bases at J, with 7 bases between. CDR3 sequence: CASSYSRAYEQYF. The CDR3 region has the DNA TGTGCCAGCAGTTACTCGAGAGCTTACGAGCAGTACTTC.

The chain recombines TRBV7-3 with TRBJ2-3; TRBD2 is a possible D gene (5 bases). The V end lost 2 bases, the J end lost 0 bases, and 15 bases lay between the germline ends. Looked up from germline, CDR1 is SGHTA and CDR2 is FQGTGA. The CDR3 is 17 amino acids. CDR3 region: CASSLESGLSSTDTQYF. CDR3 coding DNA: TGTGCCAGCAGCTTAGAAAGCGGACTTTCTAGCACAGATACGCAGTATTTT. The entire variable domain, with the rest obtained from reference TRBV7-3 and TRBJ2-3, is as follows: GAGVSQTPSNKVTEKGKYVELRCDPISGHTALYWYRQSLGQGPEFLIYFQGTGAADDSGLPNDRFFAVRPEGSVSTLKIQRTERGDSAVYLCASSLESGLSSTDTQYFGPGTRLTVL.

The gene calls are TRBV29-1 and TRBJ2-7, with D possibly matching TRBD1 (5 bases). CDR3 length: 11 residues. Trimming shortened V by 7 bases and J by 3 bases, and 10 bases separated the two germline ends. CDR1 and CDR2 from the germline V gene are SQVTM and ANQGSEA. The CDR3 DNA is TGCAGCGCTGGACAAGTCTACGAGCAGTACTTC. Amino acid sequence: CSAGQVYEQYF.

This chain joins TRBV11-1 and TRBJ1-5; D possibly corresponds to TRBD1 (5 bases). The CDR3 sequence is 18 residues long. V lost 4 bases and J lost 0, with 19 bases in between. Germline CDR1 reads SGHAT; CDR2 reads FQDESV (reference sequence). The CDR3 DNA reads TGTGCCAGCAGCTCGGAGGGTTGGGGCCCCACTAGCAATCAGCCCCAGCATTTT. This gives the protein CASSSEGWGPTSNQPQHF.

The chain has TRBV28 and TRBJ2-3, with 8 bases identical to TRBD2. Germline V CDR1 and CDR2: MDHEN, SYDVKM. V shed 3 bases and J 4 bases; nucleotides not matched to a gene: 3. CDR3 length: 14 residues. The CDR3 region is CASSLAGGPDTQYF. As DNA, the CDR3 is TGTGCCAGCAGTTTGGCGGGAGGACCAGATACGCAGTATTTT.

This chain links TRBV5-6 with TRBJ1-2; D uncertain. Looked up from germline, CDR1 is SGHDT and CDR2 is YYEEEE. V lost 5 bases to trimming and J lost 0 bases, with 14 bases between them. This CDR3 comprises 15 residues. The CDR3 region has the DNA TGTGCCAGCAGGCATCGTCCAGGAACTAACTATGGCTACACCTTC. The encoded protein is CASRHRPGTNYGYTF. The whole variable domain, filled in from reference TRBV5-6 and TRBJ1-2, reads DAGVTQSPTHLIKTRGQQVTLRCSPKSGHDTVSWYQQALGQGPQFIFQYYEEEERQRGNFPDRFSGHQFPNYSSELNVNALLLGDSALYLCASRHRPGTNYGYTFGSGTRLTVV.

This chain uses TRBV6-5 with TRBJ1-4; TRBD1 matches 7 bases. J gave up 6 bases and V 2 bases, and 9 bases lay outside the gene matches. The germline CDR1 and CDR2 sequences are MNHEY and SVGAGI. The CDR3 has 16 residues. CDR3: CASSYLPGQHDEKLFF. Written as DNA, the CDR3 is TGTGCCAGCAGTTACCTCCCGGGACAGCACGATGAAAAACTGTTTTTT.

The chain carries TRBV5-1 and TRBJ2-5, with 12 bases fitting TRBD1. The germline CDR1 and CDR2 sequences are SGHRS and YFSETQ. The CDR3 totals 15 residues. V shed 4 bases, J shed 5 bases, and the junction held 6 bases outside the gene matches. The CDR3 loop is CASSPGTGGVETQYF. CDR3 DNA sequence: TGCGCCAGCAGCCCGGGGACAGGGGGCGTGGAGACCCAGTACTTC.

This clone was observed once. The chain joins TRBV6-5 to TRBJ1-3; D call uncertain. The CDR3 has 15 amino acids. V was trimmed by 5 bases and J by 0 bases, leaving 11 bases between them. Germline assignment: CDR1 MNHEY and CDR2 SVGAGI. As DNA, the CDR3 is TGTGCCAGCAGTAATACGGTTAGCTCTGGAAACACCATATATTTT. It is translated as CASSNTVSSGNTIYF.

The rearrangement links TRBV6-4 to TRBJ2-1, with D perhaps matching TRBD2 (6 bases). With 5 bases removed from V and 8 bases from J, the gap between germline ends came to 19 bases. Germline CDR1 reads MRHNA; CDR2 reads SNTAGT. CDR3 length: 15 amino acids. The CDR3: CASSRDFSSGDEQFF. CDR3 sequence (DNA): TGTGCCAGCAGTAGGGACTTCTCCTCGGGGGATGAGCAGTTCTTC.

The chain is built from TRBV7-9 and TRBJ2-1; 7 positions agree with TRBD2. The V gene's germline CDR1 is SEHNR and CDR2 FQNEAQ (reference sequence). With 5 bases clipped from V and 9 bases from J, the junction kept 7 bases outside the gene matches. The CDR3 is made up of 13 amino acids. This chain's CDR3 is CASSPPSGPEQFF. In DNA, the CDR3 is TGTGCCAGCAGCCCACCTAGCGGCCCTGAGCAGTTCTTC.

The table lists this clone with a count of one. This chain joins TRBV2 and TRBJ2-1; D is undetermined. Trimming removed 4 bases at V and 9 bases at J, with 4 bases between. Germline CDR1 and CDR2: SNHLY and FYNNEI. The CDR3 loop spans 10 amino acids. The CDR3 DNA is TGTGCCAGCAGTGCGGGTGAGCAGTTCTTC. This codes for CASSAGEQFF.

CDR3 protein: CASSSGTGGYEQYF. In DNA form, the CDR3 reads TGTGCCAGCTCCTCGGGGACAGGGGGATACGAGCAGTACTTC. This chain uses TRBV18 with TRBJ2-7, with TRBD1 identical over 11 bases. This CDR3 comprises 14 residues. V was clipped by 6 bases and J by 4 bases; unmatched bases: 5. Germline V gives CDR1 KGHSH, CDR2 LQKENI.